Listed below are T cell receptor beta chains from one sample, sequenced in a study of regulatory T cells in long-lasting Graves disease. TCRdb recomputed calls from the multiplex PCR reads with MiXCR, one row per CDR3 protein. The repertoire includes a few hundred thousand distinct CDR3 sequences, around 11% of them detected once, and 18% sits in the top ten. This same sample was also part of a study on T cells in Graves' hyperthyroidism and ophthalmopathy.

The starting material was peripheral blood mononuclear cells (PBMCs), obtained at new diagnosis, from a patient treated with antithyroid drugs. These receptors were obtained from a woman under 30 with Graves disease. CDR3s include the opening cysteine and the closing phenylalanine or tryptophan. Each record gives: clone size, V gene, D gene, J gene, CDR3 protein, CDR3 DNA. The D gene is left open where the match is weak. The size entry is marked missing in some rows and otherwise reads once, few, many or a size class.

many,TRBV28,TRBD1,TRBJ1-2,CASRETGGTSIQGGYTF,TGTGCCAGCAGGGAGACAGGGGGCACATCGATTCAAGGCGGCTACACCTTC
many,TRBV29-1,TRBD1,TRBJ1-1,CSVYGTGGLGTEAFF,TGCAGCGTATACGGGACAGGGGGTTTGGGCACTGAAGCTTTCTTT
many,TRBV5-1,TRBD2,TRBJ2-7,CASSFLSGINYEQYF,TGCGCCAGCAGCTTCCTTAGCGGGATAAACTACGAGCAGTACTTC
-,TRBV5-1,TRBD1,TRBJ2-5,CASSSLTRTGLGETQYF,TGCGCCAGCAGCTCCCTTACCAGGACAGGTTTGGGGGAGACCCAGTACTTC
few,TRBV7-6,TRBD1,TRBJ1-4,CASSQQGRWGEKLFF,TGTGCCAGCAGCCAACAGGGGCGATGGGGTGAAAAACTGTTTTTT
-,TRBV6-2/TRBV6-3,TRBD1,TRBJ2-3,CASSYTGVADTQYF,TGTGCCAGCAGTTACACAGGGGTGGCAGATACGCAGTATTTT
once,TRBV9,TRBD2,TRBJ2-3,CASNSPLGASGNPLGDTQYF,TGTGCCAGCAACTCACCGTTAGGGGCTAGCGGAAATCCTCTAGGGGATACGCAGTATTTT
many,TRBV6-5,-,TRBJ1-1,CASSYGGWGTEAFF,TGTGCCAGCAGTTACGGGGGCTGGGGAACTGAAGCTTTCTTT
-,TRBV7-2,-,TRBJ1-2,CASSDQGVYGYTF,TGTGCCAGCAGTGACCAGGGCGTATATGGCTACACCTTC
many,TRBV18,-,TRBJ1-1,CASSTARNTEAFF,TGTGCCAGCTCGACAGCCAGGAACACTGAAGCTTTCTTT
few,TRBV5-1,-,TRBJ2-3,CASSPQVPTDTQYF,TGCGCCAGCAGCCCACAGGTACCCACAGATACGCAGTATTTT
many,TRBV7-3,TRBD1,TRBJ1-1,CASSPPGGQGLGFAFF,TGTGCCAGCAGCCCCCCCGGGGGACAGGGGCTGGGATTCGCTTTCTTT
-,TRBV7-9,-,TRBJ1-5,CASSPPGGYSNQPQHF,TGTGCCAGCAGCCCACCCGGTGGCTATAGCAATCAGCCCCAGCATTTT
many,TRBV20-1,TRBD1,TRBJ2-7,CSARSRQGVPYEQYF,TGCAGTGCTAGATCGCGACAGGGGGTTCCCTACGAGCAGTACTTC
-,TRBV12-3/TRBV12-4,TRBD2,TRBJ2-1,CASTWGGLAGEGSYNEQFF,TGTGCCAGCACTTGGGGGGGACTAGCGGGAGAAGGGTCCTACAATGAGCAGTTCTTC
many,TRBV5-1,-,TRBJ1-2,CASSLNSAELYGYTF,TGCGCCAGCAGCTTGAACAGCGCCGAACTATATGGCTACACCTTC
-,TRBV13,TRBD2,TRBJ2-3,CASSLLRGAGRADTQYF,TGTGCCAGCAGCCTCTTGCGGGGGGCCGGAAGGGCAGATACGCAGTATTTT
many,TRBV7-3,-,TRBJ2-1,CASSSDKMDEQFF,TGTGCCAGCAGCTCAGACAAAATGGATGAGCAGTTCTTC
many,TRBV30,-,TRBJ2-2,CAWSKGPHSGELFF,TGTGCCTGGAGTAAAGGACCCCACTCCGGGGAGCTGTTTTTT
few,TRBV19,TRBD1,TRBJ2-6,CASNKQGDSSGANVLTF,TGTGCCAGTAATAAACAGGGGGATTCGTCTGGGGCCAACGTCCTGACTTTC
many,TRBV7-9,-,TRBJ2-2,CASAKRLDSAPGELFF,TGTGCCAGCGCTAAGCGGTTGGACAGTGCCCCCGGGGAGCTGTTTTTT
many,TRBV11-1,TRBD1,TRBJ2-1,CASSATGNRNEQFF,TGTGCCAGCAGCGCGACAGGGAATAGGAATGAGCAGTTCTTC